Reported below is one T cell receptor (beta chain). This sample stems from a study of blood T cell repertoires in COVID-19. Study-level background: Sources were T cells, B-cell-depleted T cells, or PBMCs; the material itself was cDNA or gDNA.

Enrollment of patients from Seattle took place during active infection, with longitudinal follow-up. Only in-frame clones appear in the TCRdb table, and some are missing; sequencing was by immunoSEQ multiplex PCR. The table has 100,000 to 150,000 clones, 92% seen once; the top ten hold approximately 2%. Sequenced sample: peripheral blood. The TCR was taken from a man in his fifties or sixties with COVID-19, enrolled during active disease.

In DNA form, the CDR3 reads TGTGCCACCAGCAGAGATCAGTTAGCGCCTTACTTC. The encoded protein is CATSRDQLAPYF. The gene calls are TRBV15 and TRBJ2-7; the D gene is possibly TRBD2 (5 bases). V lost 0 bases and J lost 13, with 13 bases in between. CDR1 and CDR2 from the germline V gene are LNHNV and YYDKDF (reference sequence). The length of the CDR3 is 12 residues.